What follows describes a single TCR beta chain. Its antigen is as yet unknown. These data originate in a study of cytomegalovirus exposure and HLA in healthy donors. It was with 60 Vbeta and 13 Jbeta primers that the PCR ran. Libraries were prepared by immunoSEQ multiplex PCR; TCRdb keeps only in-frame clonotypes and omits some of them. The sample carries around 81,000 clones, approximately 57% recorded once. Trimming removed 3 bases at V and 6 bases at J, with 17 bases between. The germline gives CDR1 KGHSH, CDR2 LQKENI. The length of the CDR3 is 16 residues. Whole-study results and caveats: Productive status was seen about 87% or about 30% of the time for most TCR beta V segments in an earlier analysis. Association of a missense DCLRE1C variant with TCR beta V- and J-gene trimming was reported in a later analysis.

The origin of this receptor is a man aged 30-40 years in good health and CMV-seropositive. V gene TRBV18 combines with J gene TRBJ1-4; TRBD1 might be the D (5 bases). Sample: PBMCs. The CDR3, as DNA: TGTGCCAGCTCACCCTTCGGAAAGGGGTCGGATGAAAAACTGTTTTTT. Amino acid sequence: CASSPFGKGSDEKLFF. The full variable domain, completed using reference TRBV18 and TRBJ1-4, is NAGVMQNPRHLVRRRGQEARLRCSPMKGHSHVYWYRQLPEEGLKFMVYLQKENIIDESGMPKERFSAEFPKEGPSILRIQQVVRGDSAAYFCASSPFGKGSDEKLFFGSGTQLSVL.